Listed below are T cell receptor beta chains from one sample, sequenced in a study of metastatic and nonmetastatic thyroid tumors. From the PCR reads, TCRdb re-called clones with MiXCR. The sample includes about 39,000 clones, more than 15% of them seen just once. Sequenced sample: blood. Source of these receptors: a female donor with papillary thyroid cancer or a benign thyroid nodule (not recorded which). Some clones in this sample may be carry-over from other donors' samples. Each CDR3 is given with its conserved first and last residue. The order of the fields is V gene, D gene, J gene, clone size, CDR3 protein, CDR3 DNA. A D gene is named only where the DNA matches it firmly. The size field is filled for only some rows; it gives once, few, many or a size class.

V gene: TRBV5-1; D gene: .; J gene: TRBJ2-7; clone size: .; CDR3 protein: CASSLGAGGRSYEQYF; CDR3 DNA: TGCGCCAGCAGCTTGGGGGCCGGGGGCCGCTCCTACGAGCAGTACTTC
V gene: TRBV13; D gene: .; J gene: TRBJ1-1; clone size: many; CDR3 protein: CASSSRTENLNTEAFF; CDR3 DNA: TGTGCCAGCAGCTCAAGGACGGAGAATTTGAACACTGAAGCTTTCTTT
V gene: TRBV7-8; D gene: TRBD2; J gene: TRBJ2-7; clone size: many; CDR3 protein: CASRPGLAAYEQYF; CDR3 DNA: TGTGCCAGCAGACCGGGACTAGCGGCCTACGAGCAGTACTTC
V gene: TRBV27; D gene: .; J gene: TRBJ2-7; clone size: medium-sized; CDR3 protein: CASRTENSYEQYF; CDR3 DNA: TGTGCCAGCAGAACAGAAAACTCCTACGAGCAGTACTTC
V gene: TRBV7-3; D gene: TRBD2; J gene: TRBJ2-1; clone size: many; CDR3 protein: CASSLTPMGLVSEQFF; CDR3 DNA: TGTGCCAGCAGCTTAACCCCAATGGGACTAGTGAGTGAGCAGTTCTTC
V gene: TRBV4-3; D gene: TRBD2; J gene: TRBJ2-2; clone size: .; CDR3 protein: CASSLSGTSGVGELFF; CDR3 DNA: TGCGCCAGCAGCCTCTCCGGGACTAGCGGGGTCGGGGAGCTGTTTTTT
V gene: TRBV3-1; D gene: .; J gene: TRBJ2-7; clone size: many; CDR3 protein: CASSQGRLAYEQYF; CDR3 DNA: TGTGCCAGCAGCCAAGGCCGACTAGCCTACGAGCAGTACTTC
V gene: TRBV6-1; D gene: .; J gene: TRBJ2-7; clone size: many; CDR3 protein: CASSEWGRFAYEQYF; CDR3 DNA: TGTGCCAGCAGTGAATGGGGCAGGTTTGCCTACGAGCAGTACTTC
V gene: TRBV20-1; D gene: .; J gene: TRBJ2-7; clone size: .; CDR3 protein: CSAWGTRETYEQYF; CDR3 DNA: TGCAGTGCTTGGGGGACGCGGGAAACCTACGAGCAGTACTTC
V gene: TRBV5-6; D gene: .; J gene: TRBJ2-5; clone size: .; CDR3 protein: CASSLWGETKYF; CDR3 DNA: TGTGCCAGCAGCTTATGGGGTGAGACCAAGTACTTC
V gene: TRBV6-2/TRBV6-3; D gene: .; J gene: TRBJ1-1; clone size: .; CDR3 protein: CASRDVRGHHEAFF; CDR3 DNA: TGTGCCAGCAGGGACGTCAGGGGACATCACGAAGCTTTCTTT
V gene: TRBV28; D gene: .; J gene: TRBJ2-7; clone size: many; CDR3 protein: CASSLGYEQYF; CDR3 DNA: TGTGCCAGCAGTTTGGGCTACGAGCAGTACTTC
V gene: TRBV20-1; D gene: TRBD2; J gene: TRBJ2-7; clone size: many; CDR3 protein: CSAPPLGSGNFYEQYF; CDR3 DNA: TGCAGTGCTCCACCCCTAGGCAGCGGGAACTTCTACGAGCAGTACTTC
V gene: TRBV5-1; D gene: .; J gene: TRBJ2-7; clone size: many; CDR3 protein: CASSQGLGYEQYF; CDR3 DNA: TGCGCCAGCAGTCAGGGACTCGGGTACGAGCAGTACTTC
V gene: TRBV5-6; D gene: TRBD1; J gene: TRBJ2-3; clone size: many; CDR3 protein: CASSFMGRGSRDTQYF; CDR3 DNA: TGTGCCAGCAGCTTTATGGGCAGGGGGTCAAGGGATACGCAGTATTTT
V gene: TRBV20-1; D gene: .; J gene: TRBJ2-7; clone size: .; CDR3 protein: CSARDSREVRDEQYF; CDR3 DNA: TGCAGTGCTAGAGATTCACGTGAGGTCCGCGACGAGCAGTACTTC
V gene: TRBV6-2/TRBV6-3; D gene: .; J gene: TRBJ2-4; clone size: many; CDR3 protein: CASSTGLTGGNIQYF; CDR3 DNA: TGTGCCAGCAGTACAGGGTTGACGGGGGGAAACATTCAGTACTTC
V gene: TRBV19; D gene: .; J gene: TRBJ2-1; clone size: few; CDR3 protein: CASSISRSSYNEQFF; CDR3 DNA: TGTGCCAGTAGTATTTCTAGGAGCTCCTACAATGAGCAGTTCTTC
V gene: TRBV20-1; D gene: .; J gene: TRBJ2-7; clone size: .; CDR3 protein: CSARDRRISYEQYF; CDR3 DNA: TGCAGTGCTAGAGATAGGCGGATCTCCTACGAGCAGTACTTC
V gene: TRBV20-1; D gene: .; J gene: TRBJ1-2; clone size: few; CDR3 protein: CSARDWGGNYGYTF; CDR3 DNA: TGCAGTGCTAGAGATTGGGGGGGCAACTATGGCTACACCTTC
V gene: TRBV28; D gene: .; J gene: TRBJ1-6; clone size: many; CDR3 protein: CASSLLGARPLHF; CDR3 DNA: TGTGCCAGCAGTTTATTGGGGGCGAGGCCCCTCCACTTT
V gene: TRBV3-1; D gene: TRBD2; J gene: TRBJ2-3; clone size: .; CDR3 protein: CVSSPGTSGEWSTDTQYF; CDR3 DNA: TGTGTCAGCAGCCCCGGGACTAGCGGGGAGTGGAGCACAGATACGCAGTATTTT
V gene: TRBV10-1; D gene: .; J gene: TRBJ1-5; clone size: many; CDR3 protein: CASDLGDYSNQPQHF; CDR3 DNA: TGCGCCAGCGATCTGGGAGATTATAGCAATCAGCCCCAGCATTTT
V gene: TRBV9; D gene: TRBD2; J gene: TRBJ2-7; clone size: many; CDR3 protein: CASGASGKGEQYF; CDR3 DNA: TGTGCCAGCGGTGCTAGCGGGAAGGGCGAGCAGTACTTC
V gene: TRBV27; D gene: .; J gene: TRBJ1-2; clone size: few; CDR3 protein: CASSLAEYYGYTF; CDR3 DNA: TGTGCCAGCAGTTTAGCGGAGTACTATGGCTACACATTC
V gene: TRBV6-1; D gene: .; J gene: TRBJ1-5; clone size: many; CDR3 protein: CASSERGDQPQHF; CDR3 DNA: TGTGCCAGCAGTGAAAGGGGGGATCAGCCCCAGCATTTT
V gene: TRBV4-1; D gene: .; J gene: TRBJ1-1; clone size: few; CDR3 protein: CASSQEGAGWGNTEAFF; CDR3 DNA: TGCGCCAGCAGCCAAGAGGGGGCCGGTTGGGGGAACACTGAAGCTTTCTTT
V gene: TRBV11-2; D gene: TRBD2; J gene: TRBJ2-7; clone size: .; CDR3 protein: CASSPSAGGPRGQQYF; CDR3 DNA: TGTGCCAGCAGCCCCTCAGCGGGAGGGCCTCGTGGTCAGCAGTACTTC
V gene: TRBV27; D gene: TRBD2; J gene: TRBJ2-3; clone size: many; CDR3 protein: CASSYWPSAGESRDTQYF; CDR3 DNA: TGTGCCAGCAGCTATTGGCCTAGCGCGGGAGAATCGCGGGATACGCAGTATTTT
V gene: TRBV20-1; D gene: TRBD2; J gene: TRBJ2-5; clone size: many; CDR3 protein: CSATSGRQETQYF; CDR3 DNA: TGCAGTGCAACTAGCGGGAGACAAGAGACCCAGTACTTC
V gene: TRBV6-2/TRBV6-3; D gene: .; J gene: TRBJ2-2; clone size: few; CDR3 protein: CASSAGGRANTGELFF; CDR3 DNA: TGTGCCAGCAGTGCCGGGGGACGGGCGAACACCGGGGAGCTGTTTTTT
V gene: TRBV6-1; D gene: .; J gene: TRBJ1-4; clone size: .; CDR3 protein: CASSEPQGRECEKLFF; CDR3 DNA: TGTGCTAGCAGTGAACCTCAGGGACGGGAGTGTGAAAAACTGTTTTTT
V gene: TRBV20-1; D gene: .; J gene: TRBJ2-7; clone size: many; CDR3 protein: CSARDGAVTYEQYF; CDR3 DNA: TGCAGTGCTAGAGATGGCGCGGTTACCTACGAGCAGTACTTC
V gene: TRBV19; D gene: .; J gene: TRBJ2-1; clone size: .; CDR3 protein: CASTGSSYNEQFF; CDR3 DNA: TGTGCCAGTACTGGAAGCTCCTACAATGAGCAGTTCTTC
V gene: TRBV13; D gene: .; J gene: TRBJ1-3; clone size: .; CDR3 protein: CASSLEGQSNVVF; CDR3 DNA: TGTGCCAGCAGCTTAGAGGGCCAGTCAAATGTTGTTTTT
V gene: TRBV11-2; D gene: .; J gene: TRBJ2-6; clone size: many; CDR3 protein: CASSQQLSGANVLTF; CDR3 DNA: TGTGCCAGCAGCCAACAGCTCTCTGGGGCCAACGTCCTGACTTTC
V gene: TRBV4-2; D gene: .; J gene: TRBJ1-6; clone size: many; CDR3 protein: CASSQDSGYNSPLHF; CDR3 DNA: TGTGCCAGCAGCCAAGACAGCGGATATAATTCACCCCTCCACTTT
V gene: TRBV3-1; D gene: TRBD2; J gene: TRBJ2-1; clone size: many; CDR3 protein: CASSQDLAGWEQFF; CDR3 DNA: TGTGCCAGCAGCCAAGACCTAGCGGGATGGGAGCAGTTCTTC
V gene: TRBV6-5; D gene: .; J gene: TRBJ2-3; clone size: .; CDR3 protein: CASSNLQVSTDTQYF; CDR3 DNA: TGTGCCAGCAGTAACCTCCAGGTTAGCACAGATACGCAGTATTTT
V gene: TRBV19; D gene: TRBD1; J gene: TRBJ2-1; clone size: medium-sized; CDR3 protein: CASSLRRDRANEQFF; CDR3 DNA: TGTGCCAGTAGTTTACGCCGGGACAGGGCCAATGAGCAGTTCTTC
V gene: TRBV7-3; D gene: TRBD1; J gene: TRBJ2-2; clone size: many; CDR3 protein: CASSKRPGGAPGELFF; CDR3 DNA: TGTGCCAGCAGCAAACGGCCAGGGGGCGCCCCCGGGGAGCTGTTTTTT
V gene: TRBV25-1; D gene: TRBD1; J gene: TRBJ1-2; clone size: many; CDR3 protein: CASSTLGTGGISYGYTF; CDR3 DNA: TGTGCCAGCAGTACGTTAGGTACAGGGGGCATAAGCTATGGCTACACCTTC
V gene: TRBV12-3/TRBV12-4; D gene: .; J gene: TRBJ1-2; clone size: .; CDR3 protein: CASSLTTRYGYTF; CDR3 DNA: TGTGCCAGCAGTTTAACAACTAGATATGGCTACACCTTC
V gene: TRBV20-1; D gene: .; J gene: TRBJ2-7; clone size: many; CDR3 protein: CSAHTGSTAYEQYF; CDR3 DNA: TGCAGTGCTCATACAGGGAGTACAGCCTACGAGCAGTACTTC
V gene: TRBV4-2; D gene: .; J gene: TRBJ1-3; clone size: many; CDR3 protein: CASSQDRGGSRGNTIYF; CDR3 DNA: TGTGCCAGCAGCCAAGATAGGGGGGGATCGAGGGGAAACACCATATATTTT
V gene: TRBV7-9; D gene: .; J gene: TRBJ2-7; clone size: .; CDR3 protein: CASIGRGVEQYF; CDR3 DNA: TGTGCCAGCATTGGCAGGGGAGTCGAGCAGTACTTC
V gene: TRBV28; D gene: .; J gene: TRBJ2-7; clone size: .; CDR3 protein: CASSFPGAANYEQYF; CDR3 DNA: TGTGCCAGCAGTTTCCCAGGGGCGGCAAACTACGAGCAGTACTTC
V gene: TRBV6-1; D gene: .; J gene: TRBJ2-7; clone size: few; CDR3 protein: CASSEGDPREQYF; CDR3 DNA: TGTGCCAGCAGCGAAGGGGACCCCCGGGAGCAGTACTTC
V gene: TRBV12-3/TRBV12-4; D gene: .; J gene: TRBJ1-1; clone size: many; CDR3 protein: CASSTLGHAFF; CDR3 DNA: TGTGCCAGCAGTACATTGGGGCACGCTTTCTTT
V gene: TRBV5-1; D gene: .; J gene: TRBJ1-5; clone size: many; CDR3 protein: CATKVGKFDQPQHF; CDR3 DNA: TGCGCCACCAAGGTAGGGAAATTTGATCAGCCCCAGCATTTT
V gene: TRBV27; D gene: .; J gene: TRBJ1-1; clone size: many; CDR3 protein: CASGKETGRMNTEAFF; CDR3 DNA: TGTGCCAGCGGTAAAGAAACAGGGAGAATGAACACTGAAGCTTTCTTT
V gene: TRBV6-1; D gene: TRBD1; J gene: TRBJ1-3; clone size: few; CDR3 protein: CASRPGTVSVNTIYF; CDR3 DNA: TGTGCCAGCAGACCGGGGACAGTCTCTGTAAACACCATATATTTT
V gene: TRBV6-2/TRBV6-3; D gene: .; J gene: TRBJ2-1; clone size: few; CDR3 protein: CASSYSLSNNEQFF; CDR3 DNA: TGTGCCAGCAGTTACTCGTTGTCTAACAATGAGCAGTTCTTC
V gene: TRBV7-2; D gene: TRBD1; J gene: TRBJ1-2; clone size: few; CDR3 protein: CASSLAAGGNYGYTF; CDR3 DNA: TGTGCCAGCAGCTTAGCCGCAGGGGGTAACTATGGCTACACCTTC
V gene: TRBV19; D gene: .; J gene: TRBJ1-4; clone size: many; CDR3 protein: CASRTAINEKLFF; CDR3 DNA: TGTGCCAGTCGGACAGCAATTAATGAAAAACTGTTTTTT